This T cell receptor (beta chain) was sequenced in a study of blood T cell repertoires in COVID-19. About the study: Samples of COVID-19 (acute and convalescent) were obtained from the United States, Italy and Spain.

About this clone itself: The germline gene is not matched at one end of the junction; a read error may be the cause.

The assay was immunoSEQ multiplex PCR, and TCRdb's table has in-frame clones only and misses some. The data contain about 99,000 clones, less than 85% of them singletons. Germline values: CDR1 SGHRS, CDR2 YFSETQ. This CDR3 is 13 amino acids long. Sample: peripheral blood. This sequence was found in a woman older than 75 with active or convalescent COVID-19. The chain combines TRBV5-1 with TRBJ1-6; unclear D gene. CDR3 region: CASTGTDNSPLHF. In DNA, the CDR3 is TGTGCCAGCACGGGTACGGATAATTCACCCCTCCACTTT.